What follows describes a single T cell receptor (beta chain). The antigen is not known. The source of the sample is a study of Graves' ophthalmopathy and Graves' hyperthyroidism. On the study more broadly: Untreated patients at initial diagnosis provided peripheral blood. Study-level points and caveats: Appearing in blood as well were most expanded thyroid clonotypes above 0.001 frequency.

Among the hyperthyroidism patients, all were newly diagnosed, aged 18 to 65, with under 2 months' duration. Researchers took RNA transcripts and amplified TCR beta CDR3 regions from them. The workflow started with a first-round RT-PCR run with HTBI primers and then moved on to a second-round multiplex PCR. TCRdb re-derived calls from the multiplex PCR reads in MiXCR, one entry per CDR3 protein. The sample has hundreds of thousands of distinct CDR3 sequences, 22% seen once. The CDR3 sequence is 14 residues long. V was shortened by 8 bases and J by 4 bases, with 17 bases between the two germline ends. Germline CDR1 MNHEY, CDR2 SVGEGT.

The V and J genes are TRBV6-2 or TRBV6-3 and TRBJ1-2; D is undetermined. Specimen: peripheral blood. This sequence originates from a woman under 30 with stable Graves' hyperthyroidism. Some clones in this sample may be carry-over from other donors' samples. The CDR3 loop reads CASSDGRALYGYTF. Here the CDR3 DNA reads TGTGCCAGCTCCGACGGGAGAGCACTCTATGGCTACACCTTC.